Listed here is a single T cell receptor beta chain. What it binds is unknown. V lost 2 bases and J 6 bases, leaving 13 bases between the germline ends. This CDR3 region has 14 residues. Per germline, CDR1 MNHEY and CDR2 SMNVEV (reference sequence). The sample is drawn from a study of T cell repertoires in ileal Crohn's disease. General observations from the study: Endoscopy was done a median about 6.6 months after surgery. Compared with CD4 T cells, sorted CD8 cells carried more expanded clones.

Time point: neoterminal ileum biopsy at postoperative endoscopy, about 6 months after surgery. Sequencing was performed with immunoSEQ multiplex PCR; in TCRdb, only in-frame clones are kept and a portion is missing. The sample includes about 12,000 clones, more than 80% of them seen just once. This sequence originates from an adult with Crohn's disease. This chain links TRBV27 with TRBJ1-2, with a possible D match to TRBD1 (5 bases). The sequenced sample was ileal tissue. The CDR3 bases are TGTGCCAGCAGTTTACGCTCCGGGGGGGATGGCTACACCTTC. It specifies CASSLRSGGDGYTF.